The source of this T cell receptor (beta chain) is a study of identical twins. A single record per CDR3 protein comes from TCRdb applying MiXCR to the 5' RACE reads. The sample carries more than 650,000 distinct CDR3 sequences, 5.5% to 6.5% recorded once. In this sample, this clonotype turned up a few times. Sequenced sample: naive T cells sorted from blood. The sequence came from a man between 18 and 35 years old in good health.

CDR3 sequence reads: CASSFTGEAFF. Here the CDR3 DNA reads TGTGCCAGCAGCTTTACGGGCGAAGCTTTCTTT. The chain has TRBV7-9 and TRBJ1-1; D remains ambiguous. V gave up 3 bases and J gave up 8 bases, with 7 bases separating them. There are 11 residues in the CDR3. CDR1 and CDR2 from the germline V gene are SEHNR and FQNEAQ (reference sequence).